This T cell receptor (beta chain) was profiled in a study of T cell responses to AZD1222 COVID-19 vaccine. Timing groups of about 4 and about 12 weeks for second doses were pooled. This table comes from immunoSEQ multiplex PCR, and its TCRdb copy is limited to in-frame clones, with some not included. The table shows 140,000 or so clones, with around 90% occurring only once. Study conclusions and caveats: Among the donors, most were white British and more were female, and clonal diversity was possibly underestimated. Spike-specific TCR breadth and depth both grew after two AZD1222 doses.

About this clone itself: Its specificity is unknown.

This sequence was found in an adult who received the AZD1222 COVID-19 vaccine. Here the sequenced sample was peripheral blood, taken 28 days after the second AZD1222 dose.

CDR3 sequence reads: CASSPPSGTYEQYF. DNA for the CDR3: TGTGCCAGCTCACCACCCAGCGGAACCTACGAGCAGTACTTC. V and J are TRBV18 and TRBJ2-7, with a tentative D call TRBD2 (5 bases). Germline values: CDR1 KGHSH, CDR2 LQKENI. The CDR3 runs 14 residues. Trimming left V 0 bases short and J 2 bases short, with 8 bases between. Complete variable domain (other parts from reference TRBV18 and TRBJ2-7): NAGVMQNPRHLVRRRGQEARLRCSPMKGHSHVYWYRQLPEEGLKFMVYLQKENIIDESGMPKERFSAEFPKEGPSILRIQQVVRGDSAAYFCASSPPSGTYEQYFGPGTRLTVT.